This TCR beta chain originates from a study of glioma-infiltrating T cells after dendritic cell vaccination. Overall study context: Dendritic cell vaccine was injected intradermally three times, biweekly.

Germline CDR1 and CDR2: SGHVS and FNYEAQ. The CDR3 totals 16 residues. The V segment lost 1 base and the J segment 10 bases; nucleotides outside the gene matches: 8. The study, taken as a whole, reports: Patients with more pretreatment TILs had longer time to progression and survival.

TCRB CDR3 was amplified from 2 ug genomic DNA or less. Data came from immunoSEQ multiplex PCR; TCRdb stores just in-frame clones and leaves some out. The data hold 71,000 or so clones, with 81% observed a single time. Turning to this clone: What it binds is unknown.

Before vaccination, two weeks after the third vaccination, and at progression, PBMC were collected. Sequenced material: blood, taken before dendritic cell vaccination. The TCR comes from a human donor with glioblastoma. The chain links TRBV7-6 to TRBJ1-6; 9 bases align to TRBD1. In nucleotides, the CDR3 is TGTGCCAGCAGCTTAGACAGGGGGCGTCTCCGGTCACCCCTCCACTTT. As protein: CASSLDRGRLRSPLHF.